This entry lists 5 T cell receptor beta chains sequenced from one sample in a study of shared clonotypes between healthy human individuals. The data were produced by immunoSEQ multiplex PCR, yet TCRdb's version contains in-frame clones alone and is incomplete. The table lists some 2.1 million clones, over 85% of them singletons. Cells designated naive CD8 were CD45RO-negative and were positively selected for CCR7, with terminally differentiated effector memory CD45RA+ cells excluded. The sample was naive CD8+ T cells sorted from blood. These receptors were taken from a man aged 18-30 years in good health.

The genes are TRBV9 and TRBJ2-3; TRBD2 aligns across 10 bases. This CDR3 region has 16 residues. V gave up 0 bases and J gave up 3 bases; unmatched junction bases: 4. CDR1 SGDLS and CDR2 YYNGEE come from the germline V gene. The CDR3 DNA follows: TGTGCCAGCAGCGTAGTGGATAGCGGGGGGACAGATACGCAGTATTTT. It specifies CASSVVDSGGTDTQYF.

This clone was seen only once. In the same sample, other DNA sequences code for this CDR3. The CDR3 sequence: CASSLGNNEQFF. The CDR3 coding sequence is TGTGCCAGCAGCTTAGGTAACAATGAGCAGTTCTTC. This chain links TRBV7-9 with TRBJ2-1; the D is unclear. Per germline, CDR1 SEHNR and CDR2 FQNEAQ (reference sequence). The V end lost 1 base, the J end lost 5 bases, and 3 bases lay between the germline ends. The CDR3 is 12 residues long.

This sequence joins TRBV11-2 and TRBJ2-1; TRBD2 might be the D (6 bases). Germline CDR1 SGHAT, CDR2 FQNNGV. The CDR3 runs to 15 residues. V lost 2 bases and J lost 2, with 10 bases in between. In DNA, the CDR3 is TGTGCCAGCAGCTTATGGGGGGAACCCTACAATGAGCAGTTCTTC. Amino acids: CASSLWGEPYNEQFF.

V gene TRBV7-9 combines with J gene TRBJ2-7, with D possibly TRBD1 on 6 matching bases. In germline, CDR1 is SEHNR, CDR2 FQNEAQ (reference sequence). The CDR3 is 15 amino acids. The V and J ends lost 1 base and 2 bases respectively, with 12 bases between them. The DNA for the CDR3 is TGTGCCAGCAGCTTAGATGGGACATTCACCTACGAGCAGTACTTC. Its protein product is CASSLDGTFTYEQYF.

The chain carries TRBV13 and TRBJ2-7, with 7 nucleotides matching TRBD2. CDR1 is PRHDT and CDR2 is FYEKMQ in the germline V gene (reference sequence). The CDR3 has 18 residues. Losses at the gene ends were 6 bases for V and 6 bases for J; bases not matched to a gene: 23. Here the CDR3 DNA reads TGTGCCAGCAGTTCCTCCGAGCCACTAGCGCAGTTTTCTGTCGAGCAGTACTTC. Its translation: CASSSSEPLAQFSVEQYF. Combining the CDR3 with reference TRBV13 and TRBJ2-7 gives the whole variable domain AAGVIQSPRHLIKEKRETATLKCYPIPRHDTVYWYQQGPGQDPQFLISFYEKMQSDKGSIPDRFSAQQFSDYHSELNMSSLELGDSALYFCASSSSEPLAQFSVEQYFGPGTRLTVT.